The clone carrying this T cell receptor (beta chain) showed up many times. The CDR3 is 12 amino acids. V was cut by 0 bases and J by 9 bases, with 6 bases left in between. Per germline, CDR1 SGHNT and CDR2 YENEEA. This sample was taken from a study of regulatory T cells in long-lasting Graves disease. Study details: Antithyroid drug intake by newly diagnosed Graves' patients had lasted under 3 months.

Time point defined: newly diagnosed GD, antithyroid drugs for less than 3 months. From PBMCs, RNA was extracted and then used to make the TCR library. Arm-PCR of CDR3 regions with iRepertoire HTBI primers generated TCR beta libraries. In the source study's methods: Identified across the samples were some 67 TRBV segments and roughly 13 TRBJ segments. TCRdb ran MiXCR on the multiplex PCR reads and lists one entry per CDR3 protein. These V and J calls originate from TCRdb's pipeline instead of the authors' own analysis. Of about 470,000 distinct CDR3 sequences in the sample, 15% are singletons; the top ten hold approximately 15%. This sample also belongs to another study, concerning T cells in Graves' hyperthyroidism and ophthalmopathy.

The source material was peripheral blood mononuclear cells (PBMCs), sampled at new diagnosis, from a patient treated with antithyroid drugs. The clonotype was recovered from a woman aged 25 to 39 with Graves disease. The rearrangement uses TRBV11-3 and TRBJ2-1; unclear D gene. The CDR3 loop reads CASSLEGREQFF. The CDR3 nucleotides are TGTGCCAGCAGCTTAGAGGGTCGTGAGCAGTTCTTC.